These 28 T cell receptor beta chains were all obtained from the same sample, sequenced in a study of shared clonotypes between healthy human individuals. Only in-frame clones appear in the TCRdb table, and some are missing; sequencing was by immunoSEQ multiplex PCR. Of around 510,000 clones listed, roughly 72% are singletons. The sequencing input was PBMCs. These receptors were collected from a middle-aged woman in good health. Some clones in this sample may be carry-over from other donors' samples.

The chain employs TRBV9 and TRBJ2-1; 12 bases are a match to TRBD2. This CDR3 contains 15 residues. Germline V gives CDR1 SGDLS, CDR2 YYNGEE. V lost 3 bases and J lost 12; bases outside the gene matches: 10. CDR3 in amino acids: CASSAGLAGLAAQFF. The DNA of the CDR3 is TGTGCCAGCAGCGCCGGACTAGCGGGACTGGCCGCGCAGTTCTTC.

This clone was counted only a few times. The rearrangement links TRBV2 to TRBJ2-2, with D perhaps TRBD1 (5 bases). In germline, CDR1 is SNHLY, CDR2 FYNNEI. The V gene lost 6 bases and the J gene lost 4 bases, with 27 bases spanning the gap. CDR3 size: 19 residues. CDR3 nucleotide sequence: TGTGCCAGCAGCGGGTTTGCGAAGGGGTACGTCCCTCCCACCGGGGAGCTGTTTTTT. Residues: CASSGFAKGYVPPTGELFF.

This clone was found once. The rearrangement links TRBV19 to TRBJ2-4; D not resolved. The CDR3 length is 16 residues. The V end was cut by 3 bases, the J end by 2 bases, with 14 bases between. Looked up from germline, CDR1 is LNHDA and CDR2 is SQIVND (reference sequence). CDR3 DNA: TGTGCCAGTAGTATCGCTAGGACCTTAACCAAAAACATTCAGTACTTC. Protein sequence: CASSIARTLTKNIQYF.

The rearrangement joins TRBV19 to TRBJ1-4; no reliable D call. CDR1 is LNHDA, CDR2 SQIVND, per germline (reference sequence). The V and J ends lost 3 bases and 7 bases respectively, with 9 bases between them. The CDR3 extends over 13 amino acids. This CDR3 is CASSIGWSEKLFF. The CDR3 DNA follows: TGTGCCAGTAGTATCGGTTGGAGTGAAAAACTGTTTTTT. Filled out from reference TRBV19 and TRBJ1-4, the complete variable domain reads DGGITQSPKYLFRKEGQNVTLSCEQNLNHDAMYWYRQDPGQGLRLIYYSQIVNDFQKGDIAEGYSVSREKKESFPLTVTSAQKNPTAFYLCASSIGWSEKLFFGSGTQLSVL.

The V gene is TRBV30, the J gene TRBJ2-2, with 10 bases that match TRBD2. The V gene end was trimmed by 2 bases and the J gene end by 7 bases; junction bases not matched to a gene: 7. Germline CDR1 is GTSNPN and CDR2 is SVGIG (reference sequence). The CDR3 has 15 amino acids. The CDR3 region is CAWSITLAGDGELFF. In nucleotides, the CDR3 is TGTGCCTGGAGTATTACCCTAGCGGGAGACGGGGAGCTGTTTTTT.

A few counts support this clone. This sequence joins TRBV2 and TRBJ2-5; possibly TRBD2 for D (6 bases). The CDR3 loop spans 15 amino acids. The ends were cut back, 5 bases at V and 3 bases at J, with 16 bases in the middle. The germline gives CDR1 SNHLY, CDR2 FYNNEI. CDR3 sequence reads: CASSPISGIKETQYF. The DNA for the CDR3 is TGTGCCAGCAGTCCTATTAGCGGAATTAAAGAGACCCAGTACTTC.

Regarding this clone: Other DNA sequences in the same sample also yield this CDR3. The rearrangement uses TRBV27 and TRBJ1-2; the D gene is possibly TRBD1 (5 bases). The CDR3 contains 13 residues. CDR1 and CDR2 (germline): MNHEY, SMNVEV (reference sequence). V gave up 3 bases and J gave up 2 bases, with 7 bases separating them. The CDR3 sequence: CASSLGRNYGYTF. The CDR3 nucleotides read TGTGCCAGCAGTTTGGGGCGGAACTATGGCTACACCTTC.

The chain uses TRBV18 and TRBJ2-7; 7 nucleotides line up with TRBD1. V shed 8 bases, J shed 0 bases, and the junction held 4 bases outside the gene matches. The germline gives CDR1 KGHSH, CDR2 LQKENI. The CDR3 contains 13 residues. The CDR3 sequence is CASRRQGSYEQYF. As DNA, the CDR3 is TGTGCCAGCCGTCGACAGGGCTCCTACGAGCAGTACTTC.

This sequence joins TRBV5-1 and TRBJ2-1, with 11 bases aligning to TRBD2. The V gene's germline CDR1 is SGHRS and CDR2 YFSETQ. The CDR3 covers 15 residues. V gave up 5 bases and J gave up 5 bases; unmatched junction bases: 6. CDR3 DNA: TGCGCCAGCAGGGACTCTAGCGGGAGGAACAATGAGCAGTTCTTC. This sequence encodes CASRDSSGRNNEQFF. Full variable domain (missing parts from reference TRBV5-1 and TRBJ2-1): KAGVTQTPRYLIKTRGQQVTLSCSPISGHRSVSWYQQTPGQGLQFLFEYFSETQRNKGNFPGRFSGRQFSNSRSEMNVSTLELGDSALYLCASRDSSGRNNEQFFGPGTRLTVL.

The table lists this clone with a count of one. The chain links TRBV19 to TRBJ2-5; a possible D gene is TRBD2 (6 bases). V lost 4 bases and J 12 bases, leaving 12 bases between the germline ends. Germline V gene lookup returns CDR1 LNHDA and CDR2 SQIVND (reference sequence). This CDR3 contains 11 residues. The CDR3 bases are TGTGCCAGTAGTACGGGACTGATTAAGTACTTC. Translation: CASSTGLIKYF.

CDR3 bases: TGTGCCAGCAGCGCGACAAGCAGCTACTACAATGAGCAGTTCTTC. This sequence encodes CASSATSSYYNEQFF. This sequence joins TRBV7-8 and TRBJ2-1; D is undetermined. Germline V gives CDR1 SGHVS, CDR2 FQNEAQ. CDR3 length equals 15 residues. The germline V and J ends were trimmed by 5 bases and 3 bases, with 14 bases remaining between them.

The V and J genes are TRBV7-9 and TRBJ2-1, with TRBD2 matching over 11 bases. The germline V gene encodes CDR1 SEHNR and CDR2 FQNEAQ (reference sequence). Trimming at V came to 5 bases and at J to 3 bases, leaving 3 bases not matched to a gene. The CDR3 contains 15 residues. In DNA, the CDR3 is TGTGCCAGCAGCCCACTAGCGGGAGTCTACAATGAGCAGTTCTTC. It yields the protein CASSPLAGVYNEQFF.

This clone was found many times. The CDR3 here is CASSLTGNTNTGELFF. Written as DNA, the CDR3 is TGTGCCAGCAGCTTAACTGGCAATACCAACACCGGGGAGCTGTTTTTT. This chain connects TRBV7-3 to TRBJ2-2; D not certain. The CDR3 contains 16 residues. V lost 0 bases and J 2 bases, leaving 10 bases between the germline ends. The V gene's germline CDR1 is SGHTA and CDR2 FQGTGA.

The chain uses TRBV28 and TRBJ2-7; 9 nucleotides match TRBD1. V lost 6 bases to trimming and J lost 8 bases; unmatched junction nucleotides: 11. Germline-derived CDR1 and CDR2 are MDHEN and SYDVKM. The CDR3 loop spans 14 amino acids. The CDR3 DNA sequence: TGTGCCAGCAGCCGAATGGGGACAGGGCTGCAGCAGTACTTC. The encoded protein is CASSRMGTGLQQYF.

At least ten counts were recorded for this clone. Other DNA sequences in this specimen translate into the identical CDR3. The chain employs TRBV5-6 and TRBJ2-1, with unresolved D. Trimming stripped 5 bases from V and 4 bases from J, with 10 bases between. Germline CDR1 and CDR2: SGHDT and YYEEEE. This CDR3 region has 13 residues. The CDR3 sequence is CASRPGTYNEQFF. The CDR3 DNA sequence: TGTGCCAGCAGACCCGGCACATACAATGAGCAGTTCTTC. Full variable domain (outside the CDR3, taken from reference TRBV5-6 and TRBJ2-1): DAGVTQSPTHLIKTRGQQVTLRCSPKSGHDTVSWYQQALGQGPQFIFQYYEEEERQRGNFPDRFSGHQFPNYSSELNVNALLLGDSALYLCASRPGTYNEQFFGPGTRLTVL.

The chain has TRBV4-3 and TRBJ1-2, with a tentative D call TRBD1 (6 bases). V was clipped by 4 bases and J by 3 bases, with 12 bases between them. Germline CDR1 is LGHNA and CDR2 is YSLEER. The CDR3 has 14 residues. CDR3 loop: CASSLVRTDYGYTF. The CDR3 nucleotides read TGCGCCAGCAGCCTGGTTCGGACAGACTATGGCTACACCTTC.

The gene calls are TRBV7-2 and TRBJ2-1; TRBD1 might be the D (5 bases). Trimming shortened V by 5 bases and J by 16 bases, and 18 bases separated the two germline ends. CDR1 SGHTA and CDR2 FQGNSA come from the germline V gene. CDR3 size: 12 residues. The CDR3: CASSLQGQVDFF. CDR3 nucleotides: TGTGCCAGCAGCCTCCAAGGACAAGTCGATTTCTTC. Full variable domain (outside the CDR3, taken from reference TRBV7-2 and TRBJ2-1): GAGVSQSPSNKVTEKGKDVELRCDPISGHTALYWYRQSLGQGLEFLIYFQGNSAPDKSGLPSDRFSAERTGGSVSTLTIQRTQQEDSAVYLCASSLQGQVDFFGPGTRLTVL.

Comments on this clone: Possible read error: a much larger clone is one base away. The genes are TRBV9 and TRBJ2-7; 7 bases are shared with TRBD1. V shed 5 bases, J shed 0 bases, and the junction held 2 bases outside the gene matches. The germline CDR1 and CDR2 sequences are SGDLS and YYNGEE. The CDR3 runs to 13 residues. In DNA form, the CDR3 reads TGTGCCAGCAGTGCAGGGGGCTCCTACGAGCAGTACTTC. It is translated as CASSAGGSYEQYF.

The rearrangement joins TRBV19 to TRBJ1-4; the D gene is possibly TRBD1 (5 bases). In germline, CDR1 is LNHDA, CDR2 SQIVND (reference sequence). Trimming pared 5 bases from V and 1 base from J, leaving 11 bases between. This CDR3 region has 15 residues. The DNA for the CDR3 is TGTGCCAGTAGTCGCCAGGGTGAAACTAATGAAAAACTGTTTTTT. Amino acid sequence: CASSRQGETNEKLFF.

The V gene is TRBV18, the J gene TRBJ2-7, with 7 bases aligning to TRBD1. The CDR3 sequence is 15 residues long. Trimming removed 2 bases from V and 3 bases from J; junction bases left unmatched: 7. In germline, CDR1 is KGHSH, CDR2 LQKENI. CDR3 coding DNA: TGTGCCAGCTCACCAGGTTCAGGGGGATTCTACGAGCAGTACTTC. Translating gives CASSPGSGGFYEQYF.

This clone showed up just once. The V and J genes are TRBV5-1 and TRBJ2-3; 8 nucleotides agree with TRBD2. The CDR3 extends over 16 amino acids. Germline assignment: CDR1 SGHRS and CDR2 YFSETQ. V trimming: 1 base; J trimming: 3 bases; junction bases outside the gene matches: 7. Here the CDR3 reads CASSLTSGKKTDTQYF. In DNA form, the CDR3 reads TGCGCCAGCAGCTTGACTAGCGGAAAAAAAACAGATACGCAGTATTTT.

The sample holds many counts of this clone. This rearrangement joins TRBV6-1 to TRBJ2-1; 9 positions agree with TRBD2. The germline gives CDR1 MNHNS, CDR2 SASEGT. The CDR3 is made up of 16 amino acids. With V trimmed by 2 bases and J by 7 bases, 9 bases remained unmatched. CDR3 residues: CASSELSSGGLNEQFF. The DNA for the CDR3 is TGTGCCAGCAGTGAATTAAGTAGCGGGGGTTTAAATGAGCAGTTCTTC.

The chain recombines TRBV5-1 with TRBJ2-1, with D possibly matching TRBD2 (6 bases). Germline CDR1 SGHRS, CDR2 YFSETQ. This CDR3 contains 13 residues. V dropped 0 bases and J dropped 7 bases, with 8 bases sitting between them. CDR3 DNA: TGCGCCAGCAGCTTGGCCCGGGGGAATGAGCAGTTCTTC. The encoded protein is CASSLARGNEQFF.

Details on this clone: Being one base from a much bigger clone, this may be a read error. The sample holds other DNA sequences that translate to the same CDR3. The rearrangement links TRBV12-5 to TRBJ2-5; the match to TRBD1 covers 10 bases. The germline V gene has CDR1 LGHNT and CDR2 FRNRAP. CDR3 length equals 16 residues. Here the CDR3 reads CASGLGLTGGTETQYF. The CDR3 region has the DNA TGTGCCAGTGGTTTGGGGTTGACAGGGGGCACGGAGACCCAGTACTTC.

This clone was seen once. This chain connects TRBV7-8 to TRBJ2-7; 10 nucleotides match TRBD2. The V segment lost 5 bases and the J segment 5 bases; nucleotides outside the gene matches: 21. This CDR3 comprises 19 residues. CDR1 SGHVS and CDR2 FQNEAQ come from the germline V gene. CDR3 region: CASSPRYSGALAGVHEQYF. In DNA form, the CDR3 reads TGTGCCAGCAGCCCTAGATATAGCGGAGCCCTAGCGGGGGTCCACGAGCAGTACTTC.

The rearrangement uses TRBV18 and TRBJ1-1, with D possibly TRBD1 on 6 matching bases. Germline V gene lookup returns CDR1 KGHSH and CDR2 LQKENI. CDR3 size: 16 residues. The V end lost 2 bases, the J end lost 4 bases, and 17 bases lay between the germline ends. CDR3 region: CASSPVQGDSGTEAFF. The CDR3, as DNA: TGTGCCAGCTCACCAGTACAGGGAGATTCAGGCACTGAAGCTTTCTTT.

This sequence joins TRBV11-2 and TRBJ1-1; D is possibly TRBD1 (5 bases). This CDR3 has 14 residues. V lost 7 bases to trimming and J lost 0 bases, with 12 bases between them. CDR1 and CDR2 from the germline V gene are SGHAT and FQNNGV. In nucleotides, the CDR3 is TGTGCCAGCAATGCGGGACTTATGAACACTGAAGCTTTCTTT. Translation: CASNAGLMNTEAFF.

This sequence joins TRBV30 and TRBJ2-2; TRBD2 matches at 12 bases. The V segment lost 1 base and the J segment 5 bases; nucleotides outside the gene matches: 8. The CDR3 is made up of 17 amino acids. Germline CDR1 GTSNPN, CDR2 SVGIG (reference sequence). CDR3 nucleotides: TGTGCCTGGAGTGCTCGGCTAGCGGGAGGGCCTACCGGGGAGCTGTTTTTT. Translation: CAWSARLAGGPTGELFF. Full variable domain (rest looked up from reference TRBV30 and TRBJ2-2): SQTIHQWPATLVQPVGSPLSLECTVEGTSNPNLYWYRQAAGRGLQLLFYSVGIGQISSEVPQNLSASRPQDRQFILSSKKLLLSDSGFYLCAWSARLAGGPTGELFFGEGSRLTVL.